The next 2 T cell receptor beta chains were all read from a single sample in a study of blood T cell repertoires in COVID-19. Libraries were prepared by immunoSEQ multiplex PCR; TCRdb keeps only in-frame clonotypes and omits some of them. In the table there are roughly 160,000 clones, 86% of which are singletons. Sequencing was done on a sample of peripheral blood. The receptor source for this set is a man aged 50-59 years with active or convalescent COVID-19.

The chain links TRBV5-6 to TRBJ1-2; 9 positions agree with TRBD1. Trimming took 4 bases from V and 4 from J; bases not matched to a gene: 8. In germline, CDR1 is SGHDT, CDR2 YYEEEE. This CDR3 is 15 amino acids long. CDR3 in amino acids: CASSPHADRGYGYTF. Written as DNA, the CDR3 is TGTGCCAGCAGCCCACACGCGGACAGGGGCTATGGCTACACCTTC.

This clone was seen a single time. CDR3 loop: CASSPSTGNTIYF. CDR3 nucleotides: TGTGCCAGCAGCCCGAGTACTGGAAACACCATATATTTT. The chain links TRBV7-8 to TRBJ1-3; no definite D call. V lost 5 bases to trimming and J lost 2 bases, with 7 bases between them. The CDR3 extends over 13 amino acids. The germline V gene encodes CDR1 SGHVS and CDR2 FQNEAQ. The complete variable domain, with remaining parts taken from reference TRBV7-8 and TRBJ1-3, reads GAGVSQSPRYKVAKRGQDVALRCDPISGHVSLFWYQQALGQGPEFLTYFQNEAQLDKSGLPSDRFFAERPEGSVSTLKIQRTQQEDSAVYLCASSPSTGNTIYFGEGSWLTVV.